This is a list of T cell receptor beta chains from one sample in a study of T cell responses to AZD1222 COVID-19 vaccine. Assay: immunoSEQ multiplex PCR; the TCRdb copy retains only in-frame clones and omits some. This repertoire shows about 210,000 clones, about 95% found once; its top ten account for about 1.5%. This specimen consisted of peripheral blood, obtained 28 days after the second dose of the MenACWY control vaccine. Every receptor here comes from an adult who received the MenACWY meningococcal vaccine as a control. CDR3s leave out the opening cysteine and the closing phenylalanine or tryptophan. The order of the fields is V gene, J gene, CDR3 protein.

>TRBV4-1|TRBJ1-5
ASSPGQGSWQPQH
>TRBV5-6|TRBJ2-7
ASSTGSSYEQY
>TRBV3-1/TRBV3-2|TRBJ1-4
ASSQAVVVREKLF
>TRBV3-1/TRBV3-2|TRBJ2-4
ASSPVSLGGESSKNIQY
>TRBV28|TRBJ1-2
ASRTGTTTST
>TRBV29-1|TRBJ2-7
SVDGGNPYEQY
>TRBV7-9|TRBJ2-6
ASSLASTGPGANVLT
>TRBV20-1|TRBJ1-2
SAGARGQGNYGYT
>TRBV9|TRBJ2-6
ASGRRGAGANVLT
>TRBV28|TRBJ1-5
ASSLNYQPQH
>TRBV7-9|TRBJ1-2
ASSLARGSYGYT
>TRBV12-5|TRBJ2-5
ASGLGQGDETQY
>TRBV29-1|TRBJ1-1
SAYQGADTEAF
>TRBV5-1|TRBJ2-5
ASSLIGGLTQY
>TRBV7-9|TRBJ2-7
ASSLGDRDEQY
>TRBV19|TRBJ2-5
ASSPPHRDPQETQY
>TRBV5-6|TRBJ1-5
ASSSLDSPLQPQH
>TRBV5-1|TRBJ2-2
ASSLVRSTTGELF
>TRBV10-3|TRBJ1-4
AISSGMDEKLF
>TRBV5-5|TRBJ2-1
ASSPRDGTKQF
>TRBV6-5|TRBJ2-2
ASSTGNTGELF
>TRBV9|TRBJ1-6
ASSVGQGGSPLH
>TRBV6-1|TRBJ2-3
ASSEAPGAYRSFTDTQY
>TRBV5-1|TRBJ2-7
ASSSPSGGPLSYEQY
>TRBV19|TRBJ1-2
ASIGVGGTGYGYT
>TRBV7-9|TRBJ1-2
ASSLANIRQGRYGYT
>TRBV6-5|TRBJ1-1
ASNPWTGGLPEAF
>TRBV19|TRBJ1-1
ASSMRFRTEAF
>TRBV7-3|TRBJ2-3
ASSRAGGLVDTQY
>TRBV30|TRBJ2-7
AWGAHATREQY
>TRBV2|TRBJ1-1
ASRGRAEAF